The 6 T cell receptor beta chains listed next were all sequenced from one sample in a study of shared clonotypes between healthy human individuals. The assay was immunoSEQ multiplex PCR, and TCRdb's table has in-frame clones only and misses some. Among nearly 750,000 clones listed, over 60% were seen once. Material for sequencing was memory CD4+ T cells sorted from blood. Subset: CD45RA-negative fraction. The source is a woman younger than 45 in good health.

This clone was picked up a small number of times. DNA for the CDR3: TGTGCCAGCAGTTTTAGGTCTGACCCAGGGAGCACTGAAGCTTTCTTT. Its protein is CASSFRSDPGSTEAFF. V and J are TRBV27 and TRBJ1-1; weak D call: TRBD1 (5 bases). Germline assignment: CDR1 MNHEY and CDR2 SMNVEV (reference sequence). This CDR3 is 16 amino acids long. Trimming removed 3 bases at V and 4 bases at J, with 18 bases between.

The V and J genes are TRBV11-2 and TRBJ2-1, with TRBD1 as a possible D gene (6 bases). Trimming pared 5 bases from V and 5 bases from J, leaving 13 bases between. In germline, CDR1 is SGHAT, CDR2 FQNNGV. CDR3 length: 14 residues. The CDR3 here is CASSPGTTHNEQFF. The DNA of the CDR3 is TGTGCCAGCAGCCCCGGGACAACACACAATGAGCAGTTCTTC.

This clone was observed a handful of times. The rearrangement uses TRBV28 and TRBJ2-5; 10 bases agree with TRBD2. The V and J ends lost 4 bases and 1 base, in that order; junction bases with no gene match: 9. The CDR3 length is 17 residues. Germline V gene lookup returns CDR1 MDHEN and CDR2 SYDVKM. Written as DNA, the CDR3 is TGTGCCAGCAGTTCCCGGGGTAGCGGGAGGACCCAAGAGACCCAGTACTTC. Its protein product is CASSSRGSGRTQETQYF. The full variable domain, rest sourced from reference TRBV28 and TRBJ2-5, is DVKVTQSSRYLVKRTGEKVFLECVQDMDHENMFWYRQDPGLGLRLIYFSYDVKMKEKGDIPEGYSVSREKKERFSLILESASTNQTSMYLCASSSRGSGRTQETQYFGPGTRLLVL.

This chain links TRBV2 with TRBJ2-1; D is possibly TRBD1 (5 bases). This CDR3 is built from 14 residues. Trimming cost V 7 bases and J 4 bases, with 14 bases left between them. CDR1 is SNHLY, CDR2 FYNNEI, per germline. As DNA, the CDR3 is TGTGCCAGCATAAGGGGCCCGACTTACAATGAGCAGTTCTTC. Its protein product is CASIRGPTYNEQFF. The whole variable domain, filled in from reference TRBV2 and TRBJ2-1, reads EPEVTQTPSHQVTQMGQEVILRCVPISNHLYFYWYRQILGQKVEFLVSFYNNEISEKSEIFDDQFSVERPDGSNFTLKIRSTKLEDSAMYFCASIRGPTYNEQFFGPGTRLTVL.

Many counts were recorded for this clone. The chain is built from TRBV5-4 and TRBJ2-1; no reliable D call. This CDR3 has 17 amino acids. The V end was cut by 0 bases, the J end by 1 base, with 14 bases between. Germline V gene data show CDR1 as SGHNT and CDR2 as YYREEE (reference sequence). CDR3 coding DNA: TGTGCCAGCAGCTTGGCCCGGACCATTCCTTCCTACAATGAGCAGTTCTTC. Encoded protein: CASSLARTIPSYNEQFF.

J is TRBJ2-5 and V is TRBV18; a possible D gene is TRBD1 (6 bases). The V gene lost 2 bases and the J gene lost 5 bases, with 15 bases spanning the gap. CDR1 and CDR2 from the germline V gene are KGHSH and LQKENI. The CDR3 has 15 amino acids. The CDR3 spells CASSPIAGEGETQYF. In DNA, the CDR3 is TGTGCCAGCTCACCAATCGCAGGGGAAGGGGAGACCCAGTACTTC. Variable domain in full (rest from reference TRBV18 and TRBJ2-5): NAGVMQNPRHLVRRRGQEARLRCSPMKGHSHVYWYRQLPEEGLKFMVYLQKENIIDESGMPKERFSAEFPKEGPSILRIQQVVRGDSAAYFCASSPIAGEGETQYFGPGTRLLVL.